The 14 T cell receptor beta chains below all came from one sample that was sequenced in a study of T cells in Graves' hyperthyroidism and ophthalmopathy. Using RNA transcripts as the source, TCR beta CDR3 regions were amplified. TCR CDR3 regions were first amplified by RT-PCR with HTBI primers. MiXCR, applied by TCRdb to the multiplex PCR reads, yields one record per CDR3 protein. The data show 450,000 to 650,000 distinct CDR3 sequences, 12% to 15% seen once. Sequences were obtained from blood. The receptors shown here come from a woman between 18 and 29 years old with Graves' ophthalmopathy.

This clonotype was recorded at least ten times. The V gene is TRBV2, the J gene TRBJ1-5; the D gene is possibly TRBD1 (5 bases). Germline V CDR1 and CDR2: SNHLY, FYNNEI. V lost 6 bases and J lost 0, with 9 bases in between. The CDR3 runs 14 residues. The CDR3 protein is CASRETVSNQPQHF. The CDR3 DNA is TGTGCCAGCAGGGAGACAGTTAGCAATCAGCCCCAGCATTTT.

The chain recombines TRBV2 with TRBJ2-2; TRBD1 matches at 7 bases. The CDR3 spans 15 residues. Germline V lookup: CDR1 SNHLY, CDR2 FYNNEI. V was pared by 4 bases and J by 6 bases, with 8 bases of the junction left unmatched. The CDR3 nucleotides are TGTGCCAGCAGTGTATTTCCAACAGGGGCCGGGGAGCTGTTTTTT. It codes for CASSVFPTGAGELFF.

This clonotype showed up many times. The V gene is TRBV20-1, the J gene TRBJ2-3; D might be TRBD1 (6 bases). V dropped 3 bases and J dropped 6 bases, with 13 bases sitting between them. The V gene's germline CDR1 is DFQATT and CDR2 SNEGSKA (reference sequence). The CDR3 has 13 amino acids. This CDR3 is CSARGAGWDTQYF. The CDR3 bases are TGCAGTGCTAGGGGGGCAGGGTGGGATACGCAGTATTTT.

In this sample, this clonotype turned up a few times. The chain uses TRBV4-1 and TRBJ2-7; D tentatively reads TRBD1 or TRBD2 (6 bases each). V gave up 1 base and J gave up 4 bases, with 17 bases separating them. This CDR3 region has 16 residues. CDR1 is MGHRA and CDR2 is YSYEKL in the germline V gene. CDR3 in amino acids: CASSQGRVRGPYEQYF. The DNA of the CDR3 is TGCGCCAGCAGCCAAGGCCGGGTTCGGGGGCCGTACGAGCAGTACTTC.

This clonotype was counted many times. V gene TRBV30 combines with J gene TRBJ2-1; D is uncertain. The CDR3 spans 13 residues. Germline V gives CDR1 GTSNPN, CDR2 SVGIG (reference sequence). The V end was cut by 2 bases, the J end by 12 bases, with 17 bases between. CDR3 amino acids: CAWSPSVGLWQFF. The DNA for the CDR3 is TGTGCCTGGAGTCCCTCCGTCGGCCTTTGGCAGTTCTTC.

The chain links TRBV12-3 or TRBV12-4 to TRBJ2-1, with 9 bases lining up with TRBD2. The CDR3 sequence is 14 residues long. CDR3 bases: TGTGCGCTTAAGAGCGGGAGGTTTTACAATGAGCAGTTCTTC. This gives the protein CALKSGRFYNEQFF.

Many counts were recorded for this clonotype. The genes are TRBV27 and TRBJ1-6, with 8 bases identical to TRBD1. The V gene end was trimmed by 3 bases and the J gene end by 5 bases; junction bases not matched to a gene: 6. The germline V gene has CDR1 MNHEY and CDR2 SMNVEV (reference sequence). CDR3 length: 16 amino acids. CDR3 coding DNA: TGTGCCAGCAGTTTTGGCAGGGGGCTGAATAATTCACCCCTCCACTTT. It encodes CASSFGRGLNNSPLHF.

This clonotype showed up many times. The chain combines TRBV28 with TRBJ2-3; 7 bases map to TRBD2. Trimming at V came to 3 bases and at J to 4 bases, leaving 10 bases not matched to a gene. The length of the CDR3 is 16 residues. Per the germline V gene, CDR1 is MDHEN and CDR2 is SYDVKM. The CDR3 spells CASSLLGEGMPDTQYF. The CDR3, as DNA: TGTGCCAGCAGTTTGTTGGGGGAGGGGATGCCAGATACGCAGTATTTT. Complete variable domain (other parts from reference TRBV28 and TRBJ2-3): DVKVTQSSRYLVKRTGEKVFLECVQDMDHENMFWYRQDPGLGLRLIYFSYDVKMKEKGDIPEGYSVSREKKERFSLILESASTNQTSMYLCASSLLGEGMPDTQYFGPGTRLTVL.

In its sample, this clonotype was seen many times. The DNA for the CDR3 is TGTGCCAGCCGCCTTGGGCCAGATAACACTGAAGCTTTCTTT. Its translation: CASRLGPDNTEAFF. V gene TRBV6-1 combines with J gene TRBJ1-1; no definite D call. V was cut by 8 bases and J by 2 bases, with 15 bases left in between. Germline assignment: CDR1 MNHNS and CDR2 SASEGT. The CDR3 is made up of 14 amino acids.

The rearrangement joins TRBV9 to TRBJ1-6, with D perhaps TRBD1 (6 bases). This CDR3 comprises 15 residues. From germline, CDR1 is SGDLS and CDR2 YYNGEE. Trimming left V 4 bases short and J 4 bases short, with 12 bases between. The CDR3 coding sequence is TGTGCCAGCAGCCCACAGGGAAGGTATAATTCACCCCTCCACTTT. Residues: CASSPQGRYNSPLHF. The full variable domain, in which reference TRBV9 and TRBJ1-6 provide the parts outside the CDR3, is DSGVTQTPKHLITATGQRVTLRCSPRSGDLSVYWYQQSLDQGLQFLIQYYNGEERAKGNILERFSAQQFPDLHSELNLSSLELGDSALYFCASSPQGRYNSPLHFGNGTRLTVT.

A note on this clonotype: Being one base from a much bigger clone, this may be a read error. The V gene is TRBV9, the J gene TRBJ1-1, with D possibly TRBD1 on 5 matching bases. The CDR3 is 13 amino acids. CDR1 SGDLS and CDR2 YYNGEE come from the germline V gene. This CDR3 is CASSVGLDTKAFF. The CDR3 region has the DNA TGTGCCAGCAGCGTAGGACTGGACACTAAAGCTTTCTTT.

This clonotype was recorded at least ten times. The CDR3 DNA follows: TGTGCCAGCAGTTGGGGGGACAGGGGGTTTGATGGCTACACCTTC. This translates into CASSWGDRGFDGYTF. The V gene is TRBV27, the J gene TRBJ1-2; 11 bases agree with TRBD1. Germline V lookup: CDR1 MNHEY, CDR2 SMNVEV (reference sequence). This CDR3 is 15 amino acids long. The V and J ends lost 4 bases and 6 bases, in that order; junction bases with no gene match: 7.

This chain connects TRBV30 to TRBJ2-3; 10 bases map to TRBD1. Germline assignment: CDR1 GTSNPN and CDR2 SVGIG (reference sequence). With V trimmed by 8 bases and J by 2 bases, 13 bases remained unmatched. This CDR3 is built from 16 residues. CDR3 sequence (DNA): TGTGCCGGCGGGACAGGGGCTTTCGACCTCACAGATACGCAGTATTTT. Translating it yields CAGGTGAFDLTDTQYF.

Ten or more counts support this clonotype. The rearrangement links TRBV28 to TRBJ2-7; D not certain. V was clipped by 6 bases and J by 0 bases, with 12 bases between them. The CDR3 contains 14 residues. Germline CDR1 is MDHEN and CDR2 is SYDVKM. CDR3 in DNA: TGTGCCAGCAGACCCGGCCAGCGCTCCTACGAGCAGTACTTC. Its protein is CASRPGQRSYEQYF.